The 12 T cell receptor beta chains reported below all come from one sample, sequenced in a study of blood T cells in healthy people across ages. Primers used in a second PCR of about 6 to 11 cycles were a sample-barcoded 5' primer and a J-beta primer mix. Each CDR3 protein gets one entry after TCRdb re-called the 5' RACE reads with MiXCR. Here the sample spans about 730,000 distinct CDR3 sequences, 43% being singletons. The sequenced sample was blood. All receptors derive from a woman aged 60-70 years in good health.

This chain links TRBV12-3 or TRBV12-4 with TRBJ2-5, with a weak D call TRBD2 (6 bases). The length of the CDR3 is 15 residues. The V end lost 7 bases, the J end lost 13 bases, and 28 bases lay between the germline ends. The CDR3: CASMRSAGRADERYF. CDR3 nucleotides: TGTGCCAGCATGAGAAGCGCGGGGCGTGCCGATGAGCGGTACTTC.

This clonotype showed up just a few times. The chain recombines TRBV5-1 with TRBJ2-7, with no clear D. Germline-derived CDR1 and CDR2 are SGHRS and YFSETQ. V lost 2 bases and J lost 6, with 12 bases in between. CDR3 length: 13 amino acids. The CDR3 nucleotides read TGCGCCAGCAGCTTCGCCGAAGATGGCGAGCAGTACTTC. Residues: CASSFAEDGEQYF. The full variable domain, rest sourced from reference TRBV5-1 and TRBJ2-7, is KAGVTQTPRYLIKTRGQQVTLSCSPISGHRSVSWYQQTPGQGLQFLFEYFSETQRNKGNFPGRFSGRQFSNSRSEMNVSTLELGDSALYLCASSFAEDGEQYFGPGTRLTVT.

The CDR3 sequence is CASSRSTGTHSNQPQHF. The DNA for the CDR3 is TGTGCCAGCAGCCGATCTACCGGGACACATAGCAATCAGCCCCAGCATTTT. The chain combines TRBV5-5 with TRBJ1-5; a weak D match, TRBD1 (6 bases). The CDR3 loop spans 17 amino acids. Trimming left V 4 bases short and J 0 bases short, with 17 bases between. Germline CDR1 SGHKS, CDR2 YYEKEE (reference sequence).

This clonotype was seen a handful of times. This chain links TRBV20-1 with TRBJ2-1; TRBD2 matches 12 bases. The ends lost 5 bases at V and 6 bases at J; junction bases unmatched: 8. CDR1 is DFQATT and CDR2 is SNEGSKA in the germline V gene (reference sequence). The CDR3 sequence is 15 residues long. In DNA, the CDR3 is TGCAGTGCTGACCTAGGACTAGCGGGGACCAATGAGCAGTTCTTC. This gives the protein CSADLGLAGTNEQFF.

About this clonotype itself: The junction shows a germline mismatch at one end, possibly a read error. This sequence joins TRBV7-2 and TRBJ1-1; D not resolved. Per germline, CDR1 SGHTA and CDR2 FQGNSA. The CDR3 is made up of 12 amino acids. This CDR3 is CASSLFAAKAFF. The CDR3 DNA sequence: TGTGCCAGTAGCTTATTCGCAGCTAAAGCTTTCTTT.

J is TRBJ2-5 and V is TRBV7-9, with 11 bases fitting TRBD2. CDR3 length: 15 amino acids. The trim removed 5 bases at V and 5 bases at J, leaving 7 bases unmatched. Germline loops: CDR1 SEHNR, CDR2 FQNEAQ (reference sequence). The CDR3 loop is CASSPASGRFETQYF. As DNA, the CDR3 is TGTGCCAGCAGCCCAGCTAGCGGGAGGTTCGAGACCCAGTACTTC.

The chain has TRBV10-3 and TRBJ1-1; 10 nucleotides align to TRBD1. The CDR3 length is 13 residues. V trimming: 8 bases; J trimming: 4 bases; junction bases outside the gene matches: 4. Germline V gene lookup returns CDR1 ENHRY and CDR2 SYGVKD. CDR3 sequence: CAIAGQGFTEAFF. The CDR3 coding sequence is TGTGCCATCGCGGGACAGGGGTTCACTGAAGCTTTCTTT.

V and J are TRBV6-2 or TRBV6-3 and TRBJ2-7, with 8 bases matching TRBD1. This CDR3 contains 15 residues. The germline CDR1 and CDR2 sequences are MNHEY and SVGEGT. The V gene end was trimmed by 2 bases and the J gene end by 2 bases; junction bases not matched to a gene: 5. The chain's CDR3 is CASSYGQGATYEQYF. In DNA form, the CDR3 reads TGTGCCAGCAGTTACGGGCAGGGGGCAACCTACGAGCAGTACTTC.

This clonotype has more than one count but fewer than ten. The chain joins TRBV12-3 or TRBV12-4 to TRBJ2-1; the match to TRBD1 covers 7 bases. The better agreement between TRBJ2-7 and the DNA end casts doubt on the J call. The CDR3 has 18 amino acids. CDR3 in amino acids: CASSLAWDRLSSYNEQYF. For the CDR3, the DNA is TGTGCCAGCAGTTTAGCGTGGGACAGACTTAGCTCCTACAATGAGCAGTACTTC.

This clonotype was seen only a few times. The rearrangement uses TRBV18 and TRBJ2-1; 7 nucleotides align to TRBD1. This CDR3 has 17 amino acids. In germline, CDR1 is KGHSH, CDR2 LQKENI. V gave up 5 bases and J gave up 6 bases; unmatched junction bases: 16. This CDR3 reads CASSGTDGQGVSNEQFF. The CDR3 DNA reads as TGTGCCAGCTCAGGGACAGATGGGCAGGGCGTAAGCAATGAGCAGTTCTTC.

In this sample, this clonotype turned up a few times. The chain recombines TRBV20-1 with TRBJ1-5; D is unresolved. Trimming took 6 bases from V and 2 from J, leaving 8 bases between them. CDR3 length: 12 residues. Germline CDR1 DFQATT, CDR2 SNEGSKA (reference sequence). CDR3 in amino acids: CSATGRNQPQHF. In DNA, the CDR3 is TGCAGTGCAACCGGGCGCAATCAGCCCCAGCATTTT.

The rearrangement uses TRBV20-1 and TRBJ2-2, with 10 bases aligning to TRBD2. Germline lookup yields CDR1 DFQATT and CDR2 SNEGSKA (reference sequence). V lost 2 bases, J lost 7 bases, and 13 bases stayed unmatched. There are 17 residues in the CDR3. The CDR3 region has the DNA TGCAGTGCTAGAAATGGCCTAGCGGGGGATAGTAACGGGGAGCTGTTTTTT. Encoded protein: CSARNGLAGDSNGELFF.